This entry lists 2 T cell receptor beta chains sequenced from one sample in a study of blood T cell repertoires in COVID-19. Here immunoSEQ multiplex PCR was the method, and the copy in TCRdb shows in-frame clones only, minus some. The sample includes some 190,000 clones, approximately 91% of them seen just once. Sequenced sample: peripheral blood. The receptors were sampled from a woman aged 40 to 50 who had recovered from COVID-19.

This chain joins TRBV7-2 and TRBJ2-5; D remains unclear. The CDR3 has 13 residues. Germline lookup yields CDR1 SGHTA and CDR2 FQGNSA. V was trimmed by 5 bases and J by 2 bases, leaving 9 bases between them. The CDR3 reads CASSRELQETQYF. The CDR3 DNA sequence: TGTGCCAGCAGCCGAGAATTACAAGAGACCCAGTACTTC.

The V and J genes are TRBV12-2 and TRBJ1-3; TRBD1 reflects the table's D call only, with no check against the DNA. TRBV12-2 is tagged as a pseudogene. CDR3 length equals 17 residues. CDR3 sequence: CASRYNTPGQTGNTIYF. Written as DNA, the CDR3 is TGTGCAAGTCGCTACAACACGCCAGGGCAAACTGGAAACACCATATATTTT.